This TCR beta chain was obtained from a study of CD8 T cells in Susac syndrome. In regard to this clonotype: The antigen remains unidentified.

The CDR3 has 14 residues. V gave up 2 bases and J gave up 2 bases; unmatched junction bases: 5. Germline V gene sequence: CDR1 DFQATT, CDR2 SNEGSKA (reference sequence). Study outcomes and limitations: A relatively small number of individuals underwent TCR sequencing and HLA analysis.

The RNA, 0.5 to 1 ug, was put through reverse transcription using random hexamers. One entry per CDR3 protein, called by TCRdb with MiXCR from the immunoSEQ multiplex PCR reads. The table shows around 200,000 distinct CDR3 sequences, with approximately 95% occurring only once. The origin of this receptor is a human donor in good health. What was sequenced was CD4+ T cells from PBMCs. The rearrangement links TRBV20-1 to TRBJ2-7; 8 bases align to TRBD2. Here the CDR3 DNA reads TGCAGTGCTAGAAAGGCGGGAGGCGCCTACGAGCAGTACGTC. Amino acid sequence: CSARKAGGAYEQYV.